Shown below are 5 T cell receptor beta chains from a single sample sequenced in a study of T cell repertoires in cytomegalovirus infection. TCRdb reanalysed the reads using MiXCR and keeps one entry per CDR3 protein. The profile shows under 200,000 distinct CDR3 sequences, 20% to 25% of them singletons. Antigens of these TCRs are unknown. This sample comprised CD8+ T cells from cultured PBMCs, obtained from culture after CMV antigen stimulation. These receptors came from a human donor in good health (CMV status not recorded). Some clones in this sample may be carry-over from other donors' samples.

This clonotype was observed a handful of times. The CDR3, as DNA: TGTGCCAGCAGCTCCCCCCTAGGGGGAACAACGAGCTCCTACGAGCAGTACTTC. Its translation: CASSSPLGGTTSSYEQYF. The chain has TRBV7-2 and TRBJ2-7; D might be TRBD1 (6 bases). CDR3 length equals 18 residues. The V gene's germline CDR1 is SGHTA and CDR2 FQGNSA. V was shortened by 4 bases and J by 0 bases, with 22 bases between the two germline ends.

This clonotype was counted a single time. The chain has TRBV6-4 and TRBJ1-1, with 7 bases matching TRBD1. Germline values: CDR1 MRHNA, CDR2 SNTAGT. V lost 7 bases to trimming and J lost 8 bases; unmatched junction nucleotides: 7. The CDR3 runs 12 residues. CDR3 in DNA: TGTGCCAGCATGGGGCCGGGACAGGAAGCTTTCTTT. Amino acid sequence: CASMGPGQEAFF.

J is TRBJ2-7 and V is TRBV19; 8 bases map to TRBD1. There are 15 residues in the CDR3. V lost 5 bases to trimming and J lost 2 bases; unmatched junction nucleotides: 8. In germline, CDR1 is LNHDA, CDR2 SQIVND (reference sequence). Written as DNA, the CDR3 is TGTGCCAGTAGTCCTGGGACAGGATGGACCTACGAGCAGTACTTC. Encoded protein: CASSPGTGWTYEQYF.

A few counts support this clonotype. The V gene is TRBV28, the J gene TRBJ2-1; D is uncertain. V dropped 5 bases and J dropped 1 base, with 12 bases sitting between them. Germline V gene sequence: CDR1 MDHEN, CDR2 SYDVKM. The CDR3 is 15 amino acids. The DNA for the CDR3 is TGTGCCAGCAGTCCAGGTGAGAAGTCCTACAATGAGCAGTTCTTC. It translates to CASSPGEKSYNEQFF.

The chain links TRBV7-9 to TRBJ2-1; D tentatively reads TRBD1 or TRBD2 (6 bases each). Germline CDR1 and CDR2: SEHNR and FQNEAQ (reference sequence). Trimming took off 5 bases at V and 2 bases at J, with 13 bases between the two ends. The CDR3 totals 15 residues. The DNA for the CDR3 is TGTGCCAGCAGCCCTAGGGGGGCCACCTACAATGAGCAGTTCTTC. It is translated as CASSPRGATYNEQFF. Looking up the rest from reference TRBV7-9 and TRBJ2-1 gives the full variable domain: DTGVSQNPRHKITKRGQNVTFRCDPISEHNRLYWYRQTLGQGPEFLTYFQNEAQLEKSRLLSDRFSAERPKGSFSTLEIQRTEQGDSAMYLCASSPRGATYNEQFFGPGTRLTVL.